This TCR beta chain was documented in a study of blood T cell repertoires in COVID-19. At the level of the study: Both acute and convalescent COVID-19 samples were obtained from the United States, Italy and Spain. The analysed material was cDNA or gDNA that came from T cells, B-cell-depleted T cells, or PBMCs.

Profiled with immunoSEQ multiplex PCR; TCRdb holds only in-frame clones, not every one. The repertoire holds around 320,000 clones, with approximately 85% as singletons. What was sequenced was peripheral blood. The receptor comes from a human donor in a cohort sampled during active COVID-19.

CDR3 protein: CASRGTGYYGYTF. Written as DNA, the CDR3 is TGTGCCAGCAGGGGTACAGGGTACTATGGCTACACCTTC. The V call is TRBV2, the J call TRBJ1-2; maybe TRBD1 (6 bases). With 6 bases removed from V and 3 bases from J, the gap between germline ends came to 11 bases. The CDR3 runs to 13 residues. CDR1 and CDR2 (germline): SNHLY, FYNNEI.